Sequencing of this T cell receptor beta chain was carried out in a study of T cells after yellow fever vaccination. At the level of the study: Preparation of the low-cell-number fractions used SMART-Seq v4 Ultra Low Input. Broader study findings: Post-booster reappearance was seen for most primary-vaccination clones (around 96% CD4, around 90% CD8).

In this sample, this clonotype turned up a few times. Its cognate antigen is unknown. 5'RACE template switching generated TCR cDNA, adding a universal primer site and UMIs. TCRdb recomputed calls from the 5' RACE reads with MiXCR, one row per CDR3 protein. The data show 300,000 to 350,000 distinct CDR3 sequences, 4% to 5.5% seen once. The CDR3 contains 15 residues. V was trimmed by 7 bases and J by 2 bases, leaving 20 bases between them. Germline CDR1 and CDR2: SQVTM and ANQGSEA. The V gene is TRBV29-1, the J gene TRBJ1-1; no firm D call. This sequence originates from a man aged 18 to 29 who received the YFV17D yellow fever vaccine. Material: PBMCs, obtained 15 days after the yellow fever booster vaccination. CDR3 in amino acids: CSAGYRVKRNTEAFF. The CDR3 DNA reads as TGCAGCGCCGGGTACCGGGTCAAACGCAACACTGAAGCTTTCTTT.